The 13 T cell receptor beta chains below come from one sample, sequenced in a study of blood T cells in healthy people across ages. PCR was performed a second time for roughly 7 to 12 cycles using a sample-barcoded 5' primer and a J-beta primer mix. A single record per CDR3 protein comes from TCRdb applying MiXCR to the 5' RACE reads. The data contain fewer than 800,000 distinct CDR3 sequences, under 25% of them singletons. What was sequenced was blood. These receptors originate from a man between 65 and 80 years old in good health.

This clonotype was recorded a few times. The CDR3 here is CASSPGRWTSGSSPFYEQYF. Written as DNA, the CDR3 is TGTGCCAGCAGTCCGGGCCGCTGGACTAGCGGGAGTTCTCCCTTCTACGAGCAGTACTTC. V gene TRBV28 combines with J gene TRBJ2-7; TRBD2 matches 13 bases. This CDR3 has 20 residues. The junction had 19 bases not matched to a gene; V was cut back by 5 bases and J by 3 bases. Germline lookup yields CDR1 MDHEN and CDR2 SYDVKM.

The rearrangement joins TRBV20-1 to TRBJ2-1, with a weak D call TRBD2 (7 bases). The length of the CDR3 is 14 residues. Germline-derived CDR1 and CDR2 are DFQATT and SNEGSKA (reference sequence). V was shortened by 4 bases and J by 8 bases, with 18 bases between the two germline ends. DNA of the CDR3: TGCAGTGCTAACCATGGGGGGGCTAATTATGAGCAGTTCTTC. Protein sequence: CSANHGGANYEQFF.

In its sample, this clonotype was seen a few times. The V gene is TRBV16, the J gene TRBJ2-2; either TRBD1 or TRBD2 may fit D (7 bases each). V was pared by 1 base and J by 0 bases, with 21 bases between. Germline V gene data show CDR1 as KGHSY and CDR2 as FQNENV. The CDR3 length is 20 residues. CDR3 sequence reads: CASSQFSGRGGLTNTGELFF. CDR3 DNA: TGTGCCAGCAGCCAATTTTCCGGCAGGGGGGGACTTACGAACACCGGGGAGCTGTTTTTT.

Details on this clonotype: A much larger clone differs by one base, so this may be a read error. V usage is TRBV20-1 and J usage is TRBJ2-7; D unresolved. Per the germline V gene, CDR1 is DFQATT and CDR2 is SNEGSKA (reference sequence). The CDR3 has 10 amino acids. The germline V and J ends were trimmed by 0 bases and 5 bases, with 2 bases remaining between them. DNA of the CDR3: TGCAGTGCTAGAGAAAACGAGCAGTACTTC. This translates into CSARENEQYF.

The CDR3 loop reads CASSQGGTGYNEQFF. The CDR3 DNA follows: TGTGCCAGCAGTCAGGGAGGTACGGGTTACAATGAGCAGTTCTTC. This chain links TRBV3-1 with TRBJ2-1; possible D gene TRBD2, 6 bases. Per the germline V gene, CDR1 is LGHDT and CDR2 is YNNKEL (reference sequence). This CDR3 has 15 residues. V lost 6 bases and J lost 4, with 16 bases in between.

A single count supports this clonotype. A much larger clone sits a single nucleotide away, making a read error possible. The DNA for the CDR3 is TGTGCCGGCAGCCATGAGACAGGGATAGAGACCCAGTACTTC. It codes for CAGSHETGIETQYF. The chain has TRBV7-6 and TRBJ2-5; 7 nucleotides agree with TRBD1. Germline CDR1 SGHVS, CDR2 FNYEAQ. CDR3 length equals 14 residues.

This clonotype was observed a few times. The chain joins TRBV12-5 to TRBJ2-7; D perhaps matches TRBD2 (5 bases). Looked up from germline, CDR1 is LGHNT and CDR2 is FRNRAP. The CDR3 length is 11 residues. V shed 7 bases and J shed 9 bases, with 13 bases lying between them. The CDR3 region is CASAGVVGQYF. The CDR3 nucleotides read TGTGCTAGTGCCGGGGTCGTGGGGCAGTACTTC.

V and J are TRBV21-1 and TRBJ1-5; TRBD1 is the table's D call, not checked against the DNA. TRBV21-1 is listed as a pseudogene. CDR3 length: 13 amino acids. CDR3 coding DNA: TGTGCCAGCAGCCCAGCGAGGGGCCAGCCCCAGCATTTT. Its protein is CASSPARGQPQHF.

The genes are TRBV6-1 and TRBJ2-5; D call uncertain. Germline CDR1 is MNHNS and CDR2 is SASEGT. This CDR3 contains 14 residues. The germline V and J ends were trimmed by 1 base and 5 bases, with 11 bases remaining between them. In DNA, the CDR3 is TGTGCCAGCAGTGAAGGGCAAACCGGGGAGACCCAGTACTTC. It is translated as CASSEGQTGETQYF.

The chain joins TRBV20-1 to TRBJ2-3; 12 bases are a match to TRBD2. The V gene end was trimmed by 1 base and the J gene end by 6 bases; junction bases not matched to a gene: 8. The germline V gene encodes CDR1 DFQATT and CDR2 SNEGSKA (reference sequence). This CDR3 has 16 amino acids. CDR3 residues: CSARVPSGRAVDTQYF. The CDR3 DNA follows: TGCAGTGCTAGAGTTCCTAGCGGGAGGGCCGTGGATACGCAGTATTTT.

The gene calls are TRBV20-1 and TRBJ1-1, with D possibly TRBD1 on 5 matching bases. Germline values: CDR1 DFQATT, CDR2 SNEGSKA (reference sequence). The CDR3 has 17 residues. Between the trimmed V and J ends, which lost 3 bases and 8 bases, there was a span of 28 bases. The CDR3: CSARDTGMAGRGIEAFF. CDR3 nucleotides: TGCAGTGCTAGGGACACGGGGATGGCAGGGCGGGGAATCGAAGCTTTCTTT.

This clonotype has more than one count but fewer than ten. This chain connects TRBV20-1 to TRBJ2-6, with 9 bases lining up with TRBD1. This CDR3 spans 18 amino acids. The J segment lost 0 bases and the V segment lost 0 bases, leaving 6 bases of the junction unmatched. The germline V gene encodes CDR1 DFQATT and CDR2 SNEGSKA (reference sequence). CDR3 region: CSARDAGQGNSGANVLTF. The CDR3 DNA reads TGCAGTGCTAGAGATGCGGGACAGGGCAACTCTGGGGCCAACGTCCTGACTTTC.

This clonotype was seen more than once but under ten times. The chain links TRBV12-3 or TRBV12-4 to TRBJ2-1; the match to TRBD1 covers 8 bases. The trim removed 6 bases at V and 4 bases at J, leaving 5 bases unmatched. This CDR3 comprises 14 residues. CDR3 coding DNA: TGTGCCAGCAGGGTCGGACAGGGATACAATGAGCAGTTCTTC. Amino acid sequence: CASRVGQGYNEQFF.